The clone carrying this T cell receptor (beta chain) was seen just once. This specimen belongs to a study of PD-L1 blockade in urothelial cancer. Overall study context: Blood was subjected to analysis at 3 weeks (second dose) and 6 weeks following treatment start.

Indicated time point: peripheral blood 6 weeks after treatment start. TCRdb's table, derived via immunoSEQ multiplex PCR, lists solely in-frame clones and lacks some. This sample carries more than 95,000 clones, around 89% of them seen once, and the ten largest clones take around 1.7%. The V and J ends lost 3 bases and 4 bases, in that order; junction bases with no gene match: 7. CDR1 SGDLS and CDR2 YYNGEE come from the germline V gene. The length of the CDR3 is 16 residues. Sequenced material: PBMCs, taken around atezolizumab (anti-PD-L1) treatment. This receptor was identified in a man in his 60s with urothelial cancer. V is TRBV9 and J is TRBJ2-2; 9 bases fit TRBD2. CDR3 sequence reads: CASSAATSGTTGELFF. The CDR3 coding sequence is TGTGCCAGCAGCGCAGCGACTAGCGGAACCACCGGGGAGCTGTTTTTT.